The entry below gives a single T cell receptor beta chain sequence along with its context. The sample comes from a study of blood T cell repertoires in COVID-19. From germline, CDR1 is SQVTM and CDR2 ANQGSEA. This CDR3 is built from 14 residues. Unmatched junction bases numbered 4, after V lost 4 bases and J lost 1 base. Clones were read by immunoSEQ multiplex PCR, and TCRdb kept only the in-frame ones, dropping some. Of 250,000 to 300,000 clones listed, 86% were seen once; the top ten hold 10% to 15%. The TCR was taken from a woman aged 30 to 39 with COVID-19, enrolled during active disease. The sequenced sample was peripheral blood. The V and J genes are TRBV29-1 and TRBJ2-4; the match to TRBD2 covers 7 bases. The CDR3, as DNA: TGCAGCGTTGCGCAAGCGGGGGCCAAAAACATTCAGTACTTC. It yields the protein CSVAQAGAKNIQYF.